This TCR beta chain was sequenced in a study of T cells in Graves' hyperthyroidism and ophthalmopathy. Study-wide results and limits: Peripheral blood also featured most of the thyroid clonotypes expanded above 0.001.

The V segment lost 3 bases and the J segment 11 bases; nucleotides outside the gene matches: 10. The germline V gene has CDR1 SGHRS and CDR2 YFSETQ. The CDR3 sequence is 13 residues long. Diagnosis relied on clinical symptoms, serum thyroxine and TRAb, thyroid ultrasound and orbital computed tomography. The investigators amplified TCR beta CDR3 regions from RNA transcripts. First-round RT-PCR of the TCR CDR3 relied on the HTBI primer set. TCRdb called the multiplex PCR reads again in MiXCR, with one record for every CDR3 protein. The table records a few hundred thousand distinct CDR3 sequences, approximately 44% of them present only once. In this sample, this clonotype turned up many times. Its antigen is unidentified.

The specimen sequenced was peripheral blood or thyroid tissue (not recorded which). The chain carries TRBV5-1 and TRBJ1-1; 7 bases match TRBD1. The clonotype was recovered from an adult woman with Graves' disease, either hyperthyroidism or ophthalmopathy (not recorded which). CDR3 residues: CASSSGTVQRAFF. The CDR3 nucleotides are TGCGCCAGCAGCTCCGGGACAGTACAGCGGGCTTTCTTT.